This T cell receptor beta chain was retrieved from a study of metastatic and nonmetastatic thyroid tumors. Authors' processing steps: The study built a papillary thyroid cancer distant-metastasis classifier from CDR3 differences across clinicopathological groups. Using MiXCR, TCRdb re-called clones from the PCR reads. The V and J calls here are based on TCRdb, not the publication. The data show about 93,000 clones, roughly 13% seen once. The entire patient cohort was treatment-naive prior to thyroid surgery. At least ten counts were recorded for this clone. The sample contains more than one DNA sequence encoding this CDR3. This clonotype was sampled from a female donor with papillary thyroid cancer or a benign thyroid nodule (not recorded which). Some clones in this sample may be carry-over from other donors' samples. The specimen sequenced was blood.

The CDR3: CASSLRGASGPQETQYF. The DNA for the CDR3 is TGTGCCAGCTCATTAAGGGGCGCTAGCGGGCCTCAAGAGACCCAGTACTTC. The J gene is TRBJ2-5, the V gene TRBV18, with 8 bases matching TRBD2. The CDR3 spans 17 residues. The germline CDR1 and CDR2 sequences are KGHSH and LQKENI. Trimming took 5 bases from V and 2 from J; bases not matched to a gene: 13.